The clone carrying this T cell receptor (beta chain) was picked up a small number of times. The record originates from a study of T-cell reconstitution after alpha-beta-depleted transplantation in children. CDR3 length: 16 amino acids. Unmatched junction bases numbered 11, after V lost 5 bases and J lost 1 base. Germline-derived CDR1 and CDR2 are MNHEY and SMNVEV (reference sequence). As it was prepared, the TCRbeta library received unique molecular identifiers. TCRdb re-analysed the PCR reads in MiXCR, keeping a single row per CDR3 protein. The table lists over 550,000 distinct CDR3 sequences, more than 9% of them singletons.

The sequences come from PBMCs from the stem cell graft donor, collected from the stem cell graft. The TCR comes from a human donor who donated a stem cell graft to a child with acute myeloid leukemia. The chain uses TRBV27 and TRBJ2-7; 7 bases agree with TRBD1. The CDR3 DNA sequence: TGTGCCAGCAGTGCCCACCGGGACAGATTATCCTACGAGCAGTACTTC. This gives the protein CASSAHRDRLSYEQYF.